This paragraph covers one TCR beta chain sequence. Repertoires were generated with immunoSEQ multiplex PCR, while TCRdb's copy carries only in-frame clones and drops some. The sample shows about 2.1 million clones, just over 90% of them seen only once. The V end lost 0 bases, the J end lost 7 bases, and 13 bases lay between the germline ends. Germline CDR1 LGHNA, CDR2 YSLEER. The CDR3 covers 15 residues. Naive CD8 cells lacked CD45RO and underwent positive selection for CCR7, leaving out terminally differentiated effector memory CD45RA+ cells. This entry comes from a study of shared clonotypes between healthy human individuals.

The sequenced sample consisted of naive CD8+ T cells from PBMCs. This TCR was recovered from a man younger than 30 in good health. Some clones in this sample may be carry-over from other donors' samples. This chain uses TRBV4-3 with TRBJ2-1; TRBD1 might be the D (5 bases). CDR3 coding DNA: TGCGCCAGCAGCCAAGACAGGGTAGGGCGGAATGAGCAGTTCTTC. The encoded protein is CASSQDRVGRNEQFF.